Presented here are 11 T cell receptor beta chains from one specimen sequenced in a study of T-cell reconstitution after alpha-beta-depleted transplantation in children. Preparation of the TCRbeta library used unique molecular identifiers. MiXCR was run by TCRdb on the PCR reads, yielding one entry per CDR3 protein. Here the sample spans around 580,000 distinct CDR3 sequences, under 30% being singletons. The specimen comprised PBMCs, mostly from graft donor cells, sampled 360 days after TCRalphabeta/CD19-depleted stem cell transplant. The receptors originated from a boy in the first two years of life who had a stem cell transplant for acute myeloid leukemia, so the T cells may come from the graft donor.

This clonotype was picked up a small number of times. This chain links TRBV7-3 with TRBJ2-7, with 12 bases fitting TRBD2. The CDR3 is 15 residues long. Per the germline V gene, CDR1 is SGHTA and CDR2 is FQGTGA. The ends lost 5 bases at V and 4 bases at J; junction bases unmatched: 6. The DNA for the CDR3 is TGTGCCAGCAGCCCTCTAGCGGGGGGGCTGTACGAGCAGTACTTC. It is translated as CASSPLAGGLYEQYF.

This clonotype turned up a few times. The rearrangement links TRBV29-1 to TRBJ2-1; 7 bases align to TRBD1. V lost 0 bases and J lost 15; bases outside the gene matches: 8. Germline loops: CDR1 SQVTM, CDR2 ANQGSEA. CDR3 length equals 12 residues. Here the CDR3 reads CSVEDLQGLWFF. In nucleotides, the CDR3 is TGCAGCGTTGAAGACCTACAGGGGCTTTGGTTCTTC.

The table lists this clonotype with a few counts. The rearrangement joins TRBV7-6 to TRBJ2-3, with 13 bases fitting TRBD2. V dropped 3 bases and J dropped 1; count of bases not matched to a gene: 4. Per germline, CDR1 SGHVS and CDR2 FNYEAQ. The CDR3 spans 17 residues. In DNA form, the CDR3 reads TGTGCCAGCAGCTTCCCCGGGACTAGCGGGGGCACAGATACGCAGTATTTT. Protein: CASSFPGTSGGTDTQYF. The complete variable domain, with remaining parts taken from reference TRBV7-6 and TRBJ2-3, reads GAGVSQSPRYKVTKRGQDVALRCDPISGHVSLYWYRQALGQGPEFLTYFNYEAQQDKSGLPNDRFSAERPEGSISTLTIQRTEQRDSAMYRCASSFPGTSGGTDTQYFGPGTRLTVL.

The rearrangement uses TRBV29-1 and TRBJ1-2; 7 bases align to TRBD1. The V gene's germline CDR1 is SQVTM and CDR2 ANQGSEA. This CDR3 region has 13 residues. Germline trimming cut 4 bases from V and 3 bases from J; bases unmatched to any gene: 5. The CDR3 region is CSVADRVDYGYTF. The CDR3 coding sequence is TGCAGCGTTGCAGACAGGGTCGACTATGGCTACACCTTC.

This clonotype appeared many times. The genes are TRBV7-6 and TRBJ2-1, with D possibly matching TRBD2 (6 bases). Germline CDR1 reads SGHVS; CDR2 reads FNYEAQ. V dropped 4 bases and J dropped 1 base, with 11 bases sitting between them. CDR3 size: 15 residues. CDR3 sequence: CASSWDFLSYNEQFF. CDR3 sequence (DNA): TGTGCCAGCAGCTGGGACTTCCTTTCCTACAATGAGCAGTTCTTC.

The rearrangement joins TRBV18 to TRBJ2-7; TRBD1 is a possible D gene (5 bases). The ends were cut back, 3 bases at V and 5 bases at J, with 14 bases in the middle. This CDR3 is built from 14 residues. CDR1 and CDR2 (germline): KGHSH, LQKENI. The CDR3 DNA is TGTGCCAGCTCACCCCAAAAGGGGCACAACGAGCAGTACTTC. Translating it yields CASSPQKGHNEQYF.

Many counts were recorded for this clonotype. The CDR3 protein is CASRKTGGSYNEQFF. CDR3 bases: TGTGCCAGCAGGAAAACAGGGGGCTCCTACAATGAGCAGTTCTTC. The chain has TRBV12-3 or TRBV12-4 and TRBJ2-1; the match to TRBD1 covers 8 bases. The V gene end was trimmed by 6 bases and the J gene end by 0 bases; junction bases not matched to a gene: 4. The CDR3 spans 15 residues.

The chain joins TRBV5-5 to TRBJ2-3; 9 bases fit TRBD2. CDR3 length: 16 residues. The germline CDR1 and CDR2 sequences are SGHKS and YYEKEE (reference sequence). V was pared by 1 base and J by 3 bases, with 6 bases of the junction left unmatched. The CDR3 region is CASSLRPSGVTDTQYF. The CDR3 DNA sequence: TGTGCCAGCAGCTTGCGTCCTAGCGGGGTTACAGATACGCAGTATTTT.

This clonotype was observed a few times. J is TRBJ2-2 and V is TRBV12-3 or TRBV12-4, with a weak D call TRBD2 (5 bases). The V gene lost 11 bases and the J gene lost 7 bases, with 14 bases spanning the gap. The CDR3 has 12 residues. DNA of the CDR3: TGTGCCTGTCGAGGAGGTGTCGGGGAGCTGTTTTTT. Amino acid sequence: CACRGGVGELFF.

This clonotype came up a few times. The genes are TRBV20-1 and TRBJ1-5; D remains unclear. Germline CDR1 reads DFQATT; CDR2 reads SNEGSKA (reference sequence). This CDR3 contains 15 residues. V dropped 2 bases and J dropped 0 bases, with 11 bases sitting between them. Here the CDR3 DNA reads TGCAGTGCTAGATCGAACCCCGATAGCAATCAGCCCCAGCATTTT. It specifies CSARSNPDSNQPQHF.

The DNA for the CDR3 is TGTGCCAGCAGTGGACAGGAGGGAACTGAAGCTTTCTTT. Protein sequence: CASSGQEGTEAFF. The chain has TRBV12-3 or TRBV12-4 and TRBJ1-1, with 7 bases identical to TRBD1. V dropped 5 bases and J dropped 5; count of bases not matched to a gene: 5. This CDR3 region has 13 residues.